Following are 17 T cell receptor beta chains from one sample sequenced in a study of blood T cell repertoires in COVID-19. This table comes from immunoSEQ multiplex PCR, and its TCRdb copy is limited to in-frame clones, with some not included. Of around 230,000 clones in the sample, around 90% were seen once. Sequenced material: PBMCs or T cells enriched from blood (not recorded which). The receptor set was obtained from a woman in her thirties who had recovered from COVID-19.

The chain is built from TRBV4-1 and TRBJ1-2; 7 positions match TRBD1. Germline CDR1 and CDR2: MGHRA and YSYEKL. The trim removed 4 bases at V and 0 bases at J, leaving 5 bases unmatched. The CDR3 contains 15 residues. CDR3 sequence: CASSPPGQTNYGYTF. The CDR3 DNA follows: TGCGCCAGCAGCCCTCCGGGACAGACTAACTATGGCTACACCTTC.

V usage is TRBV4-3 and J usage is TRBJ2-7, with 9 bases fitting TRBD2. V was pared by 0 bases and J by 1 base, with 10 bases of the junction left unmatched. The CDR3 contains 18 residues. The V gene's germline CDR1 is LGHNA and CDR2 YSLEER. DNA of the CDR3: TGCGCCAGCAGCCAAGAGTTCGCGGGGGGGCCTAGATCCTACGAGCAGTACTTC. Protein: CASSQEFAGGPRSYEQYF.

This chain connects TRBV7-9 to TRBJ1-3, with a weak D call TRBD1 (5 bases). The germline V gene has CDR1 SEHNR and CDR2 FQNEAQ (reference sequence). This CDR3 contains 17 residues. Deletions cut 2 bases from V and 3 bases from J, with 17 bases between. The CDR3 is CASSLSGSGEYGNTIYF. CDR3 nucleotide sequence: TGTGCCAGCAGCTTAAGTGGGTCGGGGGAGTATGGAAACACCATATATTTT.

V usage is TRBV5-1 and J usage is TRBJ1-3; D not certain. Trimming pared 2 bases from V and 0 bases from J, leaving 6 bases between. CDR3 length equals 14 residues. The germline V gene encodes CDR1 SGHRS and CDR2 YFSETQ. This CDR3 reads CASSLAPSGNTIYF. Written as DNA, the CDR3 is TGCGCCAGCAGCTTAGCCCCCTCTGGAAACACCATATATTTT.

This chain connects TRBV27 to TRBJ2-7, with D maybe TRBD1 (6 bases). CDR1 and CDR2 (germline): MNHEY, SMNVEV (reference sequence). The CDR3 contains 13 residues. Trimming removed 5 bases from V and 6 bases from J, with 14 bases in between. Here the CDR3 DNA reads TGTGCCAGCAGTAACGACAGGCCGGGCGAGCAGTACTTC. Its translation: CASSNDRPGEQYF.

This chain links TRBV7-8 with TRBJ1-2; D possibly corresponds to TRBD1 (6 bases). Germline lookup yields CDR1 SGHVS and CDR2 FQNEAQ. Trimming cost V 1 base and J 4 bases, with 10 bases left between them. The CDR3 runs 14 residues. CDR3 DNA: TGTGCCAGCAGCTTAGAGGGACAAATCTATGGCTACACCTTC. It codes for CASSLEGQIYGYTF.

The chain carries TRBV18 and TRBJ2-2, with 7 bases aligning to TRBD2. V dropped 5 bases and J dropped 5; count of bases not matched to a gene: 5. CDR3 length equals 14 residues. Germline V gives CDR1 KGHSH, CDR2 LQKENI. The DNA for the CDR3 is TGTGCCAGCTCATCCGGGACTACTACCGGGGAGCTGTTTTTT. Amino acids: CASSSGTTTGELFF.

The chain links TRBV12-5 to TRBJ2-1; 9 bases match TRBD2. The germline V gene encodes CDR1 LGHNT and CDR2 FRNRAP. Trimming took 0 bases from V and 7 from J; bases not matched to a gene: 16. The CDR3 extends over 19 amino acids. CDR3 sequence reads: CASGLVREGTSFLMNEQFF. In DNA, the CDR3 is TGTGCTAGTGGTTTGGTACGCGAGGGGACTAGCTTCTTAATGAATGAGCAGTTCTTC.

This clone was observed a few times. The chain uses TRBV4-1 and TRBJ1-1; D may be TRBD1 (6 bases). This CDR3 is 14 amino acids long. The V end was cut by 3 bases, the J end by 4 bases, with 12 bases between. Germline V gene data show CDR1 as MGHRA and CDR2 as YSYEKL. CDR3 residues: CASSHNQGTTEAFF. DNA for the CDR3: TGCGCCAGCAGCCATAATCAGGGGACCACTGAAGCTTTCTTT.

The chain joins TRBV24-1 to TRBJ1-6, with 9 bases matching TRBD1. CDR1 is KGHDR, CDR2 SFDVKD, per germline. V dropped 4 bases and J dropped 2; count of bases not matched to a gene: 5. The CDR3 totals 17 residues. CDR3 sequence reads: CATSEVTGGTYNSPLHF. CDR3 DNA sequence: TGTGCCACCAGTGAGGTCACAGGGGGCACCTATAATTCACCCCTCCACTTT.

This sequence joins TRBV6-2 or TRBV6-3 and TRBJ1-5; D remains ambiguous. The V gene lost 5 bases and the J gene lost 2 bases, with 10 bases spanning the gap. This CDR3 has 14 residues. Looked up from germline, CDR1 is MNHEY and CDR2 is SVGEGT. The CDR3 spells CASSPDTGNQPQHF. CDR3 DNA: TGTGCCAGCAGTCCCGACACGGGCAATCAGCCCCAGCATTTT.

This chain uses TRBV6-1 with TRBJ2-3, with 14 bases aligning to TRBD2. In germline, CDR1 is MNHNS, CDR2 SASEGT. The CDR3 spans 18 residues. V was clipped by 4 bases and J by 0 bases; unmatched bases: 6. In DNA, the CDR3 is TGTGCCAGCAGTGCGGGACTAGCGGGGGCCACAAGCACAGATACGCAGTATTTT. Its translation: CASSAGLAGATSTDTQYF.

J is TRBJ2-1 and V is TRBV5-5, with D hard to call. CDR1 SGHKS and CDR2 YYEKEE come from the germline V gene (reference sequence). With 2 bases removed from V and 10 bases from J, the gap between germline ends came to 13 bases. The CDR3 has 13 residues. In DNA form, the CDR3 reads TGTGCCAGCAGCTTAGTGGAGAGCACCGAGCAGTTCTTC. It specifies CASSLVESTEQFF.

The J gene is TRBJ2-3, the V gene TRBV18; 12 positions match TRBD2. With V trimmed by 2 bases and J by 6 bases, 6 bases remained unmatched. Per the germline V gene, CDR1 is KGHSH and CDR2 is LQKENI. This CDR3 contains 16 residues. The CDR3 nucleotides read TGTGCCAGCTCACCAACTAGCGGGGGGCCTGGGGATACGCAGTATTTT. Translation gives CASSPTSGGPGDTQYF.

The genes are TRBV19 and TRBJ1-1, with a weak D call TRBD1 (5 bases). Germline V gene lookup returns CDR1 LNHDA and CDR2 SQIVND (reference sequence). V lost 6 bases, J lost 6 bases, and 20 bases lay in between. The CDR3 is 15 amino acids. Here the CDR3 reads CASRLGDSGAAEAFF. CDR3 DNA: TGTGCCAGTAGGCTAGGGGATAGTGGGGCCGCTGAAGCTTTCTTT.

The chain carries TRBV2 and TRBJ1-5; TRBD1 might be the D (5 bases). This CDR3 region has 10 residues. Germline lookup yields CDR1 SNHLY and CDR2 FYNNEI. Deletions cut 8 bases from V and 7 bases from J, with 6 bases between. The CDR3 DNA follows: TGTGCCAGCGGGGGGCAGCCCCAGCATTTT. It encodes CASGGQPQHF.

The V gene is TRBV2, the J gene TRBJ2-2, with D maybe TRBD1 (6 bases). The CDR3 is 15 amino acids. Germline CDR1 is SNHLY and CDR2 is FYNNEI. V lost 3 bases to trimming and J lost 3 bases, with 11 bases between them. CDR3 region: CASSELGAYTGELFF. The CDR3 DNA reads TGTGCCAGCAGTGAGTTGGGGGCTTACACCGGGGAGCTGTTTTTT.